This record looks at one T cell receptor (beta chain) sequence and its context. What it binds is unknown. The data originate from a study of cytomegalovirus exposure and HLA in healthy donors. Study details: Of several hundred genotyped donors, roughly 80% clustered with self-reported Caucasian donors.

PCR was performed using 60 Vbeta and 13 Jbeta primers. Measured with immunoSEQ multiplex PCR; TCRdb has only the in-frame clones, and not every one. The top ten hold 1% to 1.5% of the sample, which has 100,000 or so clones, approximately 72% seen once. Regarding the study as a whole: Most of the CMV-associated TCR beta chains (in a later analysis) appeared to be HLA-restricted.

Among the donors, all were healthy bone marrow donors. Deletions cut 0 bases from V and 7 bases from J, with 10 bases between. The CDR3 contains 14 residues. The germline CDR1 and CDR2 sequences are SGHDT and YYEEEE. The rearrangement joins TRBV5-6 to TRBJ1-4; D is unclear. Sequenced: PBMCs. The clonotype originates from a man aged 30 to 45 in good health and CMV-seronegative. CDR3: CASSLGRGGEKLFF. CDR3 bases: TGTGCCAGCAGCTTGGGCCGGGGTGGTGAAAAACTGTTTTTT.